This T cell receptor (beta chain) was obtained from a study of shared clonotypes between healthy human individuals. Produced via immunoSEQ multiplex PCR; TCRdb's table is partial and in-frame only. The sample shows roughly 1,000,000 clones, around three quarters of them seen only once. Germline CDR1 SGHNT, CDR2 YYREEE (reference sequence). The CDR3 has 17 residues. V lost 0 bases to trimming and J lost 3 bases; unmatched junction nucleotides: 8. Broader study findings: Sequencing depth was expected to affect clonotype sharing among donors. Four donors showed sharing of around 5% of naive CD4 clonotypes.

With regard to this clone: Its antigen remains unidentified.

Sample: memory CD4+ T cells from PBMCs. Sample subset: CD45RA-negative fraction. This TCR was sampled from a man in his late teens or twenties in good health. Some clones in this sample may be carry-over from other donors' samples. The V call is TRBV5-4, the J call TRBJ2-1; 8 bases align to TRBD2. The CDR3 nucleotides are TGTGCCAGCAGCTTGGGCGGGCTAGCGGGCAACTACAATGAGCAGTTCTTC. Its protein product is CASSLGGLAGNYNEQFF.